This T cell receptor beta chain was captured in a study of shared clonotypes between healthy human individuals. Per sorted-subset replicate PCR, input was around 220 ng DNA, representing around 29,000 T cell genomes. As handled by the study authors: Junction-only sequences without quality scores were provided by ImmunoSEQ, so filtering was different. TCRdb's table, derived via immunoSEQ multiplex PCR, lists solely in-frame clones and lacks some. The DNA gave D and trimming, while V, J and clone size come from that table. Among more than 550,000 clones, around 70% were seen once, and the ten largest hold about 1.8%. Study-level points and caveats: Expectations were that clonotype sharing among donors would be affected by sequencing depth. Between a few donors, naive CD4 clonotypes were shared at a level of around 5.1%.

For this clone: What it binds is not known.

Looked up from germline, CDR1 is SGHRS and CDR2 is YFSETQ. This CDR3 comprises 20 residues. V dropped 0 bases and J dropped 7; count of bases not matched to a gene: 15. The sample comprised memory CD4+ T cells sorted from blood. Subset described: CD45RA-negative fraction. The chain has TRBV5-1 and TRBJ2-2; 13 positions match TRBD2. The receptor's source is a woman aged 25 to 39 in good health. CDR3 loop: CASSLVMSVGTSGNFGELFF. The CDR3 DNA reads TGCGCCAGCAGCTTGGTTATGTCGGTCGGGACTAGCGGGAATTTCGGGGAGCTGTTTTTT.